What follows are 4 T cell receptor beta chains derived from one specimen sequenced in a study of blood T cell repertoires in COVID-19. The protocol was immunoSEQ multiplex PCR, while the TCRdb copy is restricted to in-frame clones and leaves out a portion. The sample has some 80,000 clones, almost 85% seen once. Sequenced: peripheral blood. The receptors come from a man aged 45-65 years with COVID-19, enrolled during active disease.

The chain has TRBV14 and TRBJ1-1, with 7 bases that match TRBD1. The CDR3 consists of 15 residues. CDR1 and CDR2 (germline): SGHDN, FVKESK. V was pared by 4 bases and J by 1 base, with 6 bases of the junction left unmatched. The CDR3, as DNA: TGTGCCAGCAGCCTTTACAGGGGCCCGAACACTGAAGCTTTCTTT. Translated, it gives CASSLYRGPNTEAFF.

V and J are TRBV30 and TRBJ2-7; TRBD1 agrees at 7 bases. Looked up from germline, CDR1 is GTSNPN and CDR2 is SVGIG (reference sequence). The J segment lost 2 bases and the V segment lost 3 bases, leaving 13 bases of the junction unmatched. This CDR3 has 16 amino acids. The CDR3 nucleotides read TGTGCCTGGAGCAAGCGAGGCAGGGGGACCCCCTACGAGCAGTACTTC. It yields the protein CAWSKRGRGTPYEQYF.

Of note for this clone: The same CDR3 can be traced to other DNA sequences in this sample. The chain is built from TRBV29-1 and TRBJ2-2, with D unclear. V lost 0 bases to trimming and J lost 2 bases, with 4 bases between them. Germline CDR1 is SQVTM and CDR2 is ANQGSEA. The CDR3 loop spans 13 amino acids. CDR3 region: CSVEDSNTGELFF. The CDR3 DNA reads TGCAGCGTTGAAGATAGCAACACCGGGGAGCTGTTTTTT.

The chain is built from TRBV5-1 and TRBJ2-5, with D hard to call. Deletions cut 1 base from V and 2 bases from J, with 9 bases between. CDR1 is SGHRS and CDR2 is YFSETQ in the germline V gene. The CDR3 spans 14 residues. The CDR3 sequence is CASSLPNPQETQYF. DNA of the CDR3: TGCGCCAGCAGCTTGCCCAATCCACAAGAGACCCAGTACTTC.